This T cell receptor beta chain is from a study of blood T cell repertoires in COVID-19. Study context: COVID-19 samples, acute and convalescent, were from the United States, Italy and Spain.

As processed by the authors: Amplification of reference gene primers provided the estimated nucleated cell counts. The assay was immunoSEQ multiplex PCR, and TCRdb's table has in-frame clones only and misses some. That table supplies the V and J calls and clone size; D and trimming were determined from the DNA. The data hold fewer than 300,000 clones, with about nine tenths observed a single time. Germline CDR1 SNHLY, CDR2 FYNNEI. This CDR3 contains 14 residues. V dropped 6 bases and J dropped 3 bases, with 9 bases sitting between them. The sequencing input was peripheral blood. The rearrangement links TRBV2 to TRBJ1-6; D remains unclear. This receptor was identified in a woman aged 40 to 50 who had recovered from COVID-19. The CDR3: CASRTRVYNSPLHF. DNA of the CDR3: TGTGCCAGCAGAACCCGGGTCTATAATTCACCCCTCCACTTT.